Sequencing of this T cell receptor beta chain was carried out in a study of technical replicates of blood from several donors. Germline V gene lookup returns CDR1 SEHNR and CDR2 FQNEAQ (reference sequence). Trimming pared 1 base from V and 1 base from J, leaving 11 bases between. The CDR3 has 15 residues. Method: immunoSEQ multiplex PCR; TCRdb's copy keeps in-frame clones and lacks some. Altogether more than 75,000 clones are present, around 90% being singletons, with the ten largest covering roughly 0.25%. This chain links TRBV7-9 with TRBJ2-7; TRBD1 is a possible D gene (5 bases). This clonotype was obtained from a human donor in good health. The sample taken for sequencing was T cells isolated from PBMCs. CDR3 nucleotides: TGTGCCAGCAGCTTAGGTCTGGGGCGATCCTACGAGCAGTACTTC. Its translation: CASSLGLGRSYEQYF.